This T cell receptor (beta chain) originates from a study of identical twins. The study, taken as a whole, reports: When twins shared out-of-frame alpha sequences, those sequences had excess low generation probability. Zero-insertion findings could be partly confounded by invariant cells (MAIT and iNKT cells). Not following the same donors, the study drew its conclusions from cross-sectional statistical analysis.

This clonotype has ten or more counts. What it binds is unknown. CDR3 length: 13 amino acids. Trimming shortened V by 3 bases and J by 2 bases, and 10 bases separated the two germline ends. CDR1 DFQATT and CDR2 SNEGSKA come from the germline V gene (reference sequence). In TCRdb, the 5' RACE reads were re-called with MiXCR into one record per CDR3 protein. Of a few hundred thousand distinct CDR3 sequences listed, 10% to 13% were seen once; the top ten hold 10%. The receptor comes from a man between 45 and 60 years old in good health. The rearrangement joins TRBV20-1 to TRBJ1-2; D gene unclear. Specimen: memory T cells sorted from blood. Written as DNA, the CDR3 is TGCAGTGCTAGCCTCACGGGAAACTATGGCTACACCTTC. Translation: CSASLTGNYGYTF.